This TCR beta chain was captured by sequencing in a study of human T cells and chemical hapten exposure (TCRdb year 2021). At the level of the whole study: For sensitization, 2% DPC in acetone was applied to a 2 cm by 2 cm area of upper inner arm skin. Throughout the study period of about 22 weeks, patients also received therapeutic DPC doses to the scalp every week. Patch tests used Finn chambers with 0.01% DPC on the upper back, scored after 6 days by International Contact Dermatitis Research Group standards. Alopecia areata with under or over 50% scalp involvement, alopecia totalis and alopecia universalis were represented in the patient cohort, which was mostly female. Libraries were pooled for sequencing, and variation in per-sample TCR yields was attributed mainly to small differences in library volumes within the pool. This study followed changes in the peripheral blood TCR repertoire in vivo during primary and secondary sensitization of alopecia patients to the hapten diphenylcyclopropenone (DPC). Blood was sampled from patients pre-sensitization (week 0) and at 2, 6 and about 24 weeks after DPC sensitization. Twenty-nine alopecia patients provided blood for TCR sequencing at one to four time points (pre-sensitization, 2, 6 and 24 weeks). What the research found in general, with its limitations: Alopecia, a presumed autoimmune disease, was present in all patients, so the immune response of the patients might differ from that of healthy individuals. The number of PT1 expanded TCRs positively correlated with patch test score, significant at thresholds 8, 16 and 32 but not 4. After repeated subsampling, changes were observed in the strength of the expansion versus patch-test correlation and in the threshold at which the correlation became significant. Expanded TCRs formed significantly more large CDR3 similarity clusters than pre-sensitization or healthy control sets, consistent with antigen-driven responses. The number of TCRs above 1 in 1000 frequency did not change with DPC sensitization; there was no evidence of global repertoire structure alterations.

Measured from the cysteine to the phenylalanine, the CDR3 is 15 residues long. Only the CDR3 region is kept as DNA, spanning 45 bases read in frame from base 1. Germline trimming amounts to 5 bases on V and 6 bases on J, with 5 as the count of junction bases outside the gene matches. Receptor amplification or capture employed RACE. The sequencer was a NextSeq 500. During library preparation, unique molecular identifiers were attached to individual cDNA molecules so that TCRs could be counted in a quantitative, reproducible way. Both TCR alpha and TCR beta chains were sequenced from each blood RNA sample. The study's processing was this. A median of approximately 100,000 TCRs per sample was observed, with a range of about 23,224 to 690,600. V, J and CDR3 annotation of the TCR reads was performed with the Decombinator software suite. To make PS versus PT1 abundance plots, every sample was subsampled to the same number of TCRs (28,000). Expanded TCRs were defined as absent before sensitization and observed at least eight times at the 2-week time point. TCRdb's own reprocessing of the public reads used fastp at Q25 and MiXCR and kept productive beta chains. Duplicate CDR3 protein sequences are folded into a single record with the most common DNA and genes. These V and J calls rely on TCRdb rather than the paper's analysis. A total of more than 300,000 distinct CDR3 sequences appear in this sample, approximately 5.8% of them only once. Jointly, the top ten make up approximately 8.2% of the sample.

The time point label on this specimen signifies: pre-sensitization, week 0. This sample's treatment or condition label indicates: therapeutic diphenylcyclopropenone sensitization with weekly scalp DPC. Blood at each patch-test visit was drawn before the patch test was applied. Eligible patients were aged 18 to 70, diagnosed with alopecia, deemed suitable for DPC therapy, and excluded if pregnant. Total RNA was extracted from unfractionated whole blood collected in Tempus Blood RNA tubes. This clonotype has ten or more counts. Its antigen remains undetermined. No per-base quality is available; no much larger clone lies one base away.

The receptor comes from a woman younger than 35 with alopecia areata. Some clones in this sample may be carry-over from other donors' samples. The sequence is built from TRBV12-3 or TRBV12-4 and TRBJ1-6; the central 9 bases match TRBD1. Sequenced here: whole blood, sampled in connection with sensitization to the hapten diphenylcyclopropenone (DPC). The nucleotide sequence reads TGTGCCAGCAGTGGACAGGGGCGTACTAATTCACCCCTCCACTTT. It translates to CASSGQGRTNSPLHF.